This entry lists 2 T cell receptor beta chains sequenced from one sample in a study of T cells after posttransplantation cyclophosphamide. Data came from immunoSEQ multiplex PCR; TCRdb stores just in-frame clones and leaves some out. The sample records 20,000 or so clones, approximately 90% being singletons. Controls had myeloablative marrow grafts with methotrexate and calcineurin inhibitor, sampled at 1 year. This material consisted of PBMCs, taken just over 350 days after allogeneic stem cell transplant with calcineurin inhibitor and methotrexate. The receptors here all came from a female patient under 45 who received an allogeneic stem cell transplant from an unrelated donor, was CMV-positive, and had acute and chronic GVHD. The graft donor may have contributed some T cells.

This clone has just a few counts. This chain connects TRBV10-1 to TRBJ1-2; the D gene is possibly TRBD1 (6 bases). This CDR3 is 13 amino acids long. Trimming removed 4 bases at V and 2 bases at J, with 8 bases between. Germline V gene data show CDR1 as WNHNN and CDR2 as SYGVQD (reference sequence). CDR3 in DNA: TGCGCCAGCAGTGCCGGGACAAACTATGGCTACACCTTC. Its protein is CASSAGTNYGYTF.

The chain has TRBV27 and TRBJ2-3; 7 bases map to TRBD2. V dropped 5 bases and J dropped 0; count of bases not matched to a gene: 11. The CDR3 consists of 17 residues. Germline CDR1 is MNHEY and CDR2 is SMNVEV (reference sequence). The DNA for the CDR3 is TGTGCCAGCAGTCCAGGACTGGCGGGGGATAGCACAGATACGCAGTATTTT. It codes for CASSPGLAGDSTDTQYF.